This passage covers 24 T cell receptor beta chains from one sample sequenced in a study of T cells in Graves' hyperthyroidism and ophthalmopathy. Using RNA transcripts as the source, TCR beta CDR3 regions were amplified. HTBI primers were the set used in a first-round RT-PCR of the TCR CDR3. TCRdb redid the calling of the multiplex PCR reads with MiXCR, one entry per CDR3 protein. Here the sample spans a few hundred thousand distinct CDR3 sequences, over 13% being singletons. The material sequenced was blood. The receptors here all came from a woman aged 18-29 years with Graves' hyperthyroidism.

There are many counts of this clonotype. The rearrangement uses TRBV24-1 and TRBJ1-5; the D gene is possibly TRBD1 (6 bases). Germline assignment: CDR1 KGHDR and CDR2 SFDVKD. CDR3 length: 13 residues. V lost 2 bases, J lost 7 bases, and 8 bases lay in between. The CDR3 loop reads CATSDSGHQPQHF. CDR3 coding DNA: TGTGCCACCAGTGATTCGGGACACCAGCCCCAGCATTTT.

This clonotype occurred many times. The V gene is TRBV30, the J gene TRBJ1-2; a possible D gene is TRBD1 (5 bases). There are 12 residues in the CDR3. Germline V CDR1 and CDR2: GTSNPN, SVGIG (reference sequence). The CDR3 region has the DNA TGTGTCCAGAACCGAGGGGATAGGGGCTACACCTTC. Its translation: CVQNRGDRGYTF.

Many counts were recorded for this clonotype. The chain recombines TRBV10-2 with TRBJ2-7; D not resolved. V lost 10 bases to trimming and J lost 0 bases, with 19 bases between them. Looked up from germline, CDR1 is WSHSY and CDR2 is SAAADI. CDR3 length: 15 amino acids. CDR3 sequence: CATSRQYWSSYEQYF. The CDR3 nucleotides are TGCGCCACCTCACGCCAATACTGGAGCTCCTACGAGCAGTACTTC.

This clonotype has a count of ten or more. The chain combines TRBV30 with TRBJ2-5; 9 bases are a match to TRBD2. CDR1 and CDR2 (germline): GTSNPN, SVGIG (reference sequence). CDR3 size: 14 residues. With 3 bases clipped from V and 7 bases from J, the junction kept 9 bases outside the gene matches. DNA for the CDR3: TGTGCCTGGAGCCCGGGACTAGCCGCAGGGACCCAGTACTTC. It codes for CAWSPGLAAGTQYF.

This clonotype was observed a handful of times. V is TRBV19 and J is TRBJ2-7; TRBD2 aligns across 13 bases. Per germline, CDR1 LNHDA and CDR2 SQIVND (reference sequence). The CDR3 totals 15 residues. The V segment lost 5 bases and the J segment 2 bases; nucleotides outside the gene matches: 3. The CDR3 region has the DNA TGTGCCAGTAGTCCCGGGACTAGCGGGACCTACGAGCAGTACTTC. Amino acid sequence: CASSPGTSGTYEQYF.

To note about this clonotype: A read error is possible here, since a much larger clone lies one base away. J is TRBJ2-7 and V is TRBV5-1; perhaps D is TRBD1 or TRBD2 (5 bases each). The germline V gene encodes CDR1 SGHRS and CDR2 YFSETQ. The CDR3 spans 16 residues. The CDR3: CASSLGVSGTSYEQCF. Written as DNA, the CDR3 is TGCGCCAGCAGCTTGGGAGTCTCAGGGACCTCCTACGAGCAGTGCTTC.

This clonotype was counted a few times. The germline gene is not matched at one end of the junction; a read error may be the cause. This chain uses TRBV7-6 with TRBJ2-1; TRBD2 matches at 16 bases. The germline V gene encodes CDR1 SGHVS and CDR2 FNYEAQ. The CDR3 consists of 20 residues. In DNA form, the CDR3 reads TGTGCCAACAGCGGACGGATTCCGGGACTAGCGGGAGGGCCGGGCAATGAGCAGTTCTTC. Its translation: CANSGRIPGLAGGPGNEQFF.

This clonotype was recorded at least ten times. V gene TRBV2 combines with J gene TRBJ1-4, with no clear D. This CDR3 is 11 amino acids long. Germline V gives CDR1 SNHLY, CDR2 FYNNEI. V was shortened by 7 bases and J by 12 bases, with 12 bases between the two germline ends. The DNA of the CDR3 is TGTGCCAGCAATAGGGCAGTGGAACTGTTTTTT. Its protein is CASNRAVELFF.

There are many counts of this clonotype. The rearrangement links TRBV2 to TRBJ2-5; no definite D call. V was cut by 0 bases and J by 1 base, with 6 bases left in between. Germline V gene sequence: CDR1 SNHLY, CDR2 FYNNEI. The CDR3 length is 14 residues. CDR3 loop: CASSEAQFQETQYF. DNA for the CDR3: TGTGCCAGCAGTGAAGCGCAATTCCAAGAGACCCAGTACTTC.

This clonotype was counted a few times. The rearrangement links TRBV7-3 to TRBJ2-1, with TRBD1 as a possible D gene (5 bases). Germline CDR1 SGHTA, CDR2 FQGTGA. V lost 0 bases and J lost 4, with 10 bases in between. The CDR3 consists of 15 residues. The CDR3 region is CASSLTTDGYNEQFF. In DNA, the CDR3 is TGTGCCAGCAGCTTAACGACAGACGGATACAATGAGCAGTTCTTC.

The chain recombines TRBV30 with TRBJ1-1; 11 bases map to TRBD1. The CDR3 is 13 amino acids. Germline assignment: CDR1 GTSNPN and CDR2 SVGIG (reference sequence). The V and J ends lost 4 bases and 4 bases, in that order; junction bases with no gene match: 2. CDR3 loop: CAWTGTGGTEAFF. DNA for the CDR3: TGTGCCTGGACCGGGACAGGGGGCACTGAAGCTTTCTTT. Combining the CDR3 with reference TRBV30 and TRBJ1-1 gives the whole variable domain SQTIHQWPATLVQPVGSPLSLECTVEGTSNPNLYWYRQAAGRGLQLLFYSVGIGQISSEVPQNLSASRPQDRQFILSSKKLLLSDSGFYLCAWTGTGGTEAFFGQGTRLTVV.

The chain is built from TRBV19 and TRBJ2-7; D possibly matches TRBD1 or TRBD2 (5 bases each). V was trimmed by 6 bases and J by 1 base, leaving 19 bases between them. Per germline, CDR1 LNHDA and CDR2 SQIVND (reference sequence). This CDR3 has 16 residues. CDR3: CASSPFGAPSSYEQYF. The CDR3 DNA reads TGTGCCAGTAGCCCGTTCGGGGCACCCTCGTCCTACGAGCAGTACTTC.

The genes are TRBV6-1 and TRBJ2-7; no clear D. Germline lookup yields CDR1 MNHNS and CDR2 SASEGT. CDR3 length equals 13 residues. Trimming cost V 0 bases and J 2 bases, with 5 bases left between them. The CDR3: CASSEARTYEQYV. CDR3 nucleotides: TGTGCCAGCAGTGAAGCTAGAACCTACGAGCAGTACGTC.

This clonotype was detected many times. V is TRBV11-2 and J is TRBJ2-1, with D unresolved. With 11 bases removed from V and 7 bases from J, the gap between germline ends came to 6 bases. The CDR3 is made up of 9 amino acids. From germline, CDR1 is SGHAT and CDR2 FQNNGV. In DNA, the CDR3 is TGTGCCGGAGATAATGAGCAGTTCTTC. This codes for CAGDNEQFF.

This clonotype appeared many times. The rearrangement links TRBV12-3 or TRBV12-4 to TRBJ2-3; unclear D gene. The length of the CDR3 is 13 residues. V was cut by 3 bases and J by 5 bases, with 9 bases left in between. The CDR3 protein is CASSLLNGDTQYF. The DNA for the CDR3 is TGTGCCAGCAGTTTGTTGAACGGAGATACGCAGTATTTT.

The sample holds a few counts of this clonotype. This chain uses TRBV24-1 with TRBJ2-3; 10 bases agree with TRBD2. The CDR3 has 16 amino acids. The germline gives CDR1 KGHDR, CDR2 SFDVKD. With 7 bases clipped from V and 4 bases from J, the junction kept 10 bases outside the gene matches. CDR3 in DNA: TGTGCCACCAGAGCTATTAGCGGGAGGAACGCAGATACGCAGTATTTT. This translates into CATRAISGRNADTQYF.

The CDR3 reads CASRDRGGEQYV. In DNA form, the CDR3 reads TGTGCCAGCAGGGACCGGGGGGGCGAGCAGTACGTC. This chain links TRBV12-3 or TRBV12-4 with TRBJ2-7; 8 bases are shared with TRBD2. The CDR3 spans 12 residues. The J segment lost 6 bases and the V segment lost 6 bases, leaving 4 bases of the junction unmatched.

In its sample, this clonotype was seen many times. The chain is built from TRBV2 and TRBJ1-1; D perhaps matches TRBD1 (6 bases). Germline lookup yields CDR1 SNHLY and CDR2 FYNNEI. V gave up 9 bases and J gave up 3 bases, with 14 bases separating them. The CDR3 runs to 13 residues. As DNA, the CDR3 is TGTGCCAGTGCGAATGGACAGCACACTGAAGCTTTCTTT. The encoded protein is CASANGQHTEAFF.

The rearrangement uses TRBV11-2 and TRBJ2-5, with 7 positions matching TRBD1. The junction had 5 bases not matched to a gene; V was cut back by 5 bases and J by 5 bases. This CDR3 has 13 residues. The germline V gene has CDR1 SGHAT and CDR2 FQNNGV. CDR3 nucleotides: TGTGCCAGCAGCCAACAGGGGACGGAGACCCAGTACTTC. It specifies CASSQQGTETQYF.

V and J are TRBV6-2 or TRBV6-3 and TRBJ2-4; the D call may be TRBD1 or TRBD2 (5 bases each). V lost 2 bases and J 8 bases, leaving 10 bases between the germline ends. The germline V gene has CDR1 MNHEY and CDR2 SVGEGT. The CDR3 is 13 residues long. In nucleotides, the CDR3 is TGTGCCAGCAGTTACGGGGGAAAGGACATTCAGTACTTC. It codes for CASSYGGKDIQYF.

This clonotype has a count of ten or more. The rearrangement links TRBV24-1 to TRBJ2-7; the match to TRBD1 covers 10 bases. The germline CDR1 and CDR2 sequences are KGHDR and SFDVKD. The CDR3 runs 14 residues. Losses at the gene ends were 5 bases for V and 3 bases for J; bases not matched to a gene: 3. CDR3 sequence: CATSGGTGDYEQYF. DNA of the CDR3: TGTGCCACCAGTGGAGGGACAGGGGACTACGAGCAGTACTTC.

There are a few counts of this clonotype. In nucleotides, the CDR3 is TGTGCCAGCAGCGCTACTAGCGGGAGAGACAATGAGCAGTTCTTC. It encodes CASSATSGRDNEQFF. The chain uses TRBV9 and TRBJ2-1; TRBD2 agrees at 11 bases. The CDR3 has 15 residues. CDR1 SGDLS and CDR2 YYNGEE come from the germline V gene. V was clipped by 3 bases and J by 5 bases; unmatched bases: 4. Supplemented by reference TRBV9 and TRBJ2-1, the full variable domain reads DSGVTQTPKHLITATGQRVTLRCSPRSGDLSVYWYQQSLDQGLQFLIQYYNGEERAKGNILERFSAQQFPDLHSELNLSSLELGDSALYFCASSATSGRDNEQFFGPGTRLTVL.

The V and J genes are TRBV10-3 and TRBJ1-5; no clear D gene. Per germline, CDR1 ENHRY and CDR2 SYGVKD. Trimming pared 10 bases from V and 4 bases from J, leaving 17 bases between. CDR3 length equals 14 residues. The CDR3 loop reads CATTPGRENQPQHF. CDR3 DNA: TGTGCCACGACCCCAGGCCGGGAGAATCAGCCCCAGCATTTT.

This clonotype was seen many times. The V gene is TRBV7-9, the J gene TRBJ1-2; TRBD1 agrees at 8 bases. The CDR3 has 15 residues. Germline lookup yields CDR1 SEHNR and CDR2 FQNEAQ (reference sequence). J gave up 4 bases and V 5 bases, and 9 bases lay outside the gene matches. This CDR3 reads CASSPGQGWSYGYTF. DNA of the CDR3: TGTGCCAGCAGCCCCGGACAGGGTTGGAGCTATGGCTACACCTTC.